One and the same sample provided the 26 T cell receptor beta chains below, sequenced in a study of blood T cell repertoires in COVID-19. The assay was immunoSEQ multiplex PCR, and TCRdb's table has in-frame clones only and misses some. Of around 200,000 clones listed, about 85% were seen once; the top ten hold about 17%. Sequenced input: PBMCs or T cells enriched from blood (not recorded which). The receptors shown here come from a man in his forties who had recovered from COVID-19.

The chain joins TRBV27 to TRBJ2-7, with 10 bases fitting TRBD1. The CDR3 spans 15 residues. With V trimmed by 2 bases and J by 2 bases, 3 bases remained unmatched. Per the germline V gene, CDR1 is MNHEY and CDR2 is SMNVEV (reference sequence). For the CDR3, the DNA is TGTGCCAGCAGTTTAACGGACAGGGGGACCTACGAGCAGTACTTC. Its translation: CASSLTDRGTYEQYF.

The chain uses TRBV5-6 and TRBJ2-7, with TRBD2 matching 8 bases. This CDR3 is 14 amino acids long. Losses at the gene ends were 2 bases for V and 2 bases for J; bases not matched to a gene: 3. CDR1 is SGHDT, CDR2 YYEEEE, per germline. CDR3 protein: CASSFGLATYEQYF. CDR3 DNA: TGTGCCAGCAGCTTTGGACTAGCCACCTACGAGCAGTACTTC.

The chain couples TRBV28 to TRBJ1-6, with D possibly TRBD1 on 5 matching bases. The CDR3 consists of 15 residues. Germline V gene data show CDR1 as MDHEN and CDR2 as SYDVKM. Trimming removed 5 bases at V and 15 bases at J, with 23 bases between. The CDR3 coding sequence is TGTGCCAGCAGTCCACCGGGACTTTCGCCGACTGTCCTCCACTTT. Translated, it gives CASSPPGLSPTVLHF.

CDR3 protein: CASSMGRAGNTEAFF. The CDR3 DNA follows: TGTGCCAGTAGTATGGGCAGGGCCGGGAACACTGAAGCTTTCTTT. J is TRBJ1-1 and V is TRBV19, with D perhaps TRBD1 (5 bases). Trimming pared 3 bases from V and 1 base from J, leaving 12 bases between. The CDR3 runs 15 residues. The germline gives CDR1 LNHDA, CDR2 SQIVND (reference sequence).

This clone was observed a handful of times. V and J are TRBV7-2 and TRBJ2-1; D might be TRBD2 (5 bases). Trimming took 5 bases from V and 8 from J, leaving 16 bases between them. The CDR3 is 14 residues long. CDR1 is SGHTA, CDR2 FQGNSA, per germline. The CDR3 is CASSIFASGDEQFF. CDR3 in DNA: TGTGCCAGCAGCATTTTCGCAAGCGGCGATGAGCAGTTCTTC.

The CDR3 here is CASSYGTSGRAEQYF. The CDR3 nucleotides read TGTGCCAGCAGTTACGGGACTAGCGGGAGGGCCGAGCAGTACTTC. This sequence joins TRBV6-2 or TRBV6-3 and TRBJ2-7, with 16 bases fitting TRBD2. The germline gives CDR1 MNHEY, CDR2 SVGEGT. This CDR3 region has 15 residues. V lost 2 bases to trimming and J lost 6 bases; unmatched junction nucleotides: 1.

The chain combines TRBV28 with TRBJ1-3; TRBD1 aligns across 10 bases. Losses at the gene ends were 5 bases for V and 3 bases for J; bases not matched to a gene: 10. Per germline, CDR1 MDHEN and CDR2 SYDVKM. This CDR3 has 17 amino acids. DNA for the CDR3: TGTGCCAGCAGTCCTGCTGGTTGGGACAGGGGTGGAAACACCATATATTTT. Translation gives CASSPAGWDRGGNTIYF.

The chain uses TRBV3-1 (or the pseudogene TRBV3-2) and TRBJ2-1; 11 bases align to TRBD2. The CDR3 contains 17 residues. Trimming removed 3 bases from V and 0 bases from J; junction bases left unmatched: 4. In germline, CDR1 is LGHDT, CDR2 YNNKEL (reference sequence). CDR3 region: CASSHASGGSSYNEQFF. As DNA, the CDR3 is TGTGCCAGCAGCCACGCTAGCGGGGGGAGCTCCTACAATGAGCAGTTCTTC.

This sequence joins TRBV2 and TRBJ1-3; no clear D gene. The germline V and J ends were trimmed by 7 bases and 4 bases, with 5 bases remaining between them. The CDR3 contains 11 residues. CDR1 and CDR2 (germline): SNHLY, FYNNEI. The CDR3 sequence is CASNQGNTIYF. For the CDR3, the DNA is TGTGCCAGCAACCAGGGAAACACCATATATTTT.

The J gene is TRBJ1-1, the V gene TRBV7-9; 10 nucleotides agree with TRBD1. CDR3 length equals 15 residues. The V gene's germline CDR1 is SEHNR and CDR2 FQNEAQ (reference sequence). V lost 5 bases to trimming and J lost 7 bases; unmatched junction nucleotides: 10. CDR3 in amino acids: CASSIPGQGSNEAFF. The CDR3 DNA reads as TGTGCCAGCAGCATTCCGGGACAGGGGAGTAATGAAGCTTTCTTT. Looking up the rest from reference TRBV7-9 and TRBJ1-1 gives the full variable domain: DTGVSQNPRHKITKRGQNVTFRCDPISEHNRLYWYRQTLGQGPEFLTYFQNEAQLEKSRLLSDRFSAERPKGSFSTLEIQRTEQGDSAMYLCASSIPGQGSNEAFFGQGTRLTVV.

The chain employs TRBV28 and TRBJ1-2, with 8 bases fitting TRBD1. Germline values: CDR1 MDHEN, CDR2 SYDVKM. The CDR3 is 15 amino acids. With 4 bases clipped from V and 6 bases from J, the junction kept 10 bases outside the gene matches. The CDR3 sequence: CASSSFQGALDGYTF. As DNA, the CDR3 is TGTGCCAGCAGTTCCTTCCAGGGGGCGCTGGATGGCTACACCTTC.

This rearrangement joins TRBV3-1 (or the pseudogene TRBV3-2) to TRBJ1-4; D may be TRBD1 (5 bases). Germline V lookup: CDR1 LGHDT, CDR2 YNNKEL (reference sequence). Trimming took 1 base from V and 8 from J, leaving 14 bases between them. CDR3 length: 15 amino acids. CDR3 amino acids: CASSQVAGPREKLFF. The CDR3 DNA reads TGTGCCAGCAGCCAAGTCGCAGGGCCCAGGGAAAAACTGTTTTTT.

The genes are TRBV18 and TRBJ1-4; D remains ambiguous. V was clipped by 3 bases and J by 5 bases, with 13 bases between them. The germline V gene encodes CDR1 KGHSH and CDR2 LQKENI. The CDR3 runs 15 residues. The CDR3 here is CASSPVATGNEKLFF. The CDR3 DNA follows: TGTGCCAGCTCACCGGTCGCAACGGGGAATGAAAAACTGTTTTTT.

DNA for the CDR3: TGTGCCAGCATGGTCGACAGAGCCAAAAACATTCAGTACTTC. It yields the protein CASMVDRAKNIQYF. The chain recombines TRBV28 with TRBJ2-4; a possible D gene is TRBD1 (5 bases). V shed 7 bases and J shed 0 bases, with 10 bases lying between them. CDR1 is MDHEN and CDR2 is SYDVKM in the germline V gene. The CDR3 length is 14 residues.

The CDR3, as DNA: TGTGCCAGCAGTTACTCAGTTGTGCGGGAGAACACTGAAGCTTTCTTT. Its translation: CASSYSVVRENTEAFF. The J gene is TRBJ1-1, the V gene TRBV6-5; D is uncertain. Germline CDR1 and CDR2: MNHEY and SVGAGI. The CDR3 is 16 amino acids. With 0 bases removed from V and 1 base from J, the gap between germline ends came to 12 bases.

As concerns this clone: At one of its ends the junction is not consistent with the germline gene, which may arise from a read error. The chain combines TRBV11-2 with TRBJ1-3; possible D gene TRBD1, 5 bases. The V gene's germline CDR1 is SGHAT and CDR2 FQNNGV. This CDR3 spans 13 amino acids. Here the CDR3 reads CASSLESLTVRDF. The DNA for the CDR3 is TGTGCCAGCAGCTTAGAAAGTTTGACAGTACGGGATTTT.

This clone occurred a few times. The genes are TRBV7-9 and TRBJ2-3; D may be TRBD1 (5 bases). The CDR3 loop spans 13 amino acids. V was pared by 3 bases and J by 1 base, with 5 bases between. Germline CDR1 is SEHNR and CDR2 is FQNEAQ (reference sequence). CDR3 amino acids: CASSFRGTDTQYF. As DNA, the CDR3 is TGTGCCAGCAGCTTCAGGGGCACAGATACGCAGTATTTT.

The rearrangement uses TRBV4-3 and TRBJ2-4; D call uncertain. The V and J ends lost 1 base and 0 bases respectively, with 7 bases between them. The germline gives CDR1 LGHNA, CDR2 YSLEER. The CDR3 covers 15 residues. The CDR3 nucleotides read TGCGCCAGCAGCCAAGGCAACGGAGCCAAAAACATTCAGTACTTC. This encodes CASSQGNGAKNIQYF.

The chain's CDR3 is CASSPPSQANTIYF. CDR3 coding DNA: TGTGCCAGCTCACCACCAAGCCAGGCAAACACCATATATTTT. This chain links TRBV18 with TRBJ1-3; D is unclear. Germline lookup yields CDR1 KGHSH and CDR2 LQKENI. The CDR3 spans 14 residues. The ends were cut back, 0 bases at V and 6 bases at J, with 9 bases in the middle. The entire variable domain, with the rest obtained from reference TRBV18 and TRBJ1-3, is as follows: NAGVMQNPRHLVRRRGQEARLRCSPMKGHSHVYWYRQLPEEGLKFMVYLQKENIIDESGMPKERFSAEFPKEGPSILRIQQVVRGDSAAYFCASSPPSQANTIYFGEGSWLTVV.

The chain's CDR3 is CASSLGADTEAFF. CDR3 DNA sequence: TGTGCCAGCAGCTTAGGGGCAGACACTGAAGCTTTCTTT. The chain has TRBV11-3 and TRBJ1-1, with D unresolved. The germline V gene has CDR1 SGHNT and CDR2 YENEEA. V was clipped by 1 base and J by 3 bases, with 6 bases between them. This CDR3 is 13 amino acids long.

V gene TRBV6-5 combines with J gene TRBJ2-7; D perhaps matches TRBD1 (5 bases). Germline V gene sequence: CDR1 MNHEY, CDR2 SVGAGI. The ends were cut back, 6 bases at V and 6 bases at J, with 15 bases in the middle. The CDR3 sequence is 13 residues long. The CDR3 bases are TGTGCCAGCAGCAACCGCGGTACAGGCGAGCAGTACTTC. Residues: CASSNRGTGEQYF.

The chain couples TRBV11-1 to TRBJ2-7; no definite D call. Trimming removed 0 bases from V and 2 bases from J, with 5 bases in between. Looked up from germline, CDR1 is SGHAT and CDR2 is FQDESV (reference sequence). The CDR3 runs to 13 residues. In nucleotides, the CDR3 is TGTGCCAGCAGCTTAGCCCCGGCCTACGAGCAGTACTTC. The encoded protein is CASSLAPAYEQYF.

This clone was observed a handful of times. The chain's CDR3 is CAISEDGSSTDTQYF. DNA of the CDR3: TGTGCCATCAGTGAGGACGGGTCCAGCACAGATACGCAGTATTTT. The chain employs TRBV10-3 and TRBJ2-3, with D unresolved. The V end was cut by 2 bases, the J end by 0 bases, with 9 bases between. Germline V gene sequence: CDR1 ENHRY, CDR2 SYGVKD. The CDR3 runs to 15 residues.

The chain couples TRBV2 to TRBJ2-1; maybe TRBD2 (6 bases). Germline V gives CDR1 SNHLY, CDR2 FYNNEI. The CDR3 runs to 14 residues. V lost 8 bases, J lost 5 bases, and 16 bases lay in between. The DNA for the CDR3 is TGTGCCAGCCGTAGACTAGGCCGGGACAATGAGCAGTTCTTC. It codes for CASRRLGRDNEQFF.

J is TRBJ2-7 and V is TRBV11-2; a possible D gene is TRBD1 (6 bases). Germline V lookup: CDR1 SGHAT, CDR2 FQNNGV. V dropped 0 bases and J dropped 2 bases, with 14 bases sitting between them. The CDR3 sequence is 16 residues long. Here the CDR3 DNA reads TGTGCCAGCAGCTTAGATAAGGGGACACCAGCCTACGAGCAGTACTTC. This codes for CASSLDKGTPAYEQYF.

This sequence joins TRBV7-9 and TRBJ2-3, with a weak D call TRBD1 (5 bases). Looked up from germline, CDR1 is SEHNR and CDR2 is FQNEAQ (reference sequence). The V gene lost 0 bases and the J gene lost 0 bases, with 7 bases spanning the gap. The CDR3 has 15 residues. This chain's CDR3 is CASSLADTSTDTQYF. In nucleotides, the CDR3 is TGTGCCAGCAGCTTAGCGGACACAAGCACAGATACGCAGTATTTT.